This record covers a single T cell receptor (beta chain). The table came from immunoSEQ multiplex PCR; TCRdb's copy has only in-frame clones and leaves some out. The sample has around 140,000 clones; approximately 85% are singletons. The V end was cut by 5 bases, the J end by 0 bases, with 5 bases between. CDR3 length: 13 amino acids. From germline, CDR1 is LGHDT and CDR2 YNNKEL (reference sequence). This sample was included in a study of T cell responses to AZD1222 COVID-19 vaccine. This chain joins TRBV3-1 (or the pseudogene TRBV3-2) and TRBJ1-5; no reliable D call. This specimen was peripheral blood, taken 28 days after the second dose of the MenACWY control vaccine. This receptor was taken from an adult who received the MenACWY meningococcal vaccine as a control. In nucleotides, the CDR3 is TGTGCCAGCAGCGCCCTTAGCAATCAGCCCCAGCATTTT. Protein sequence: CASSALSNQPQHF.